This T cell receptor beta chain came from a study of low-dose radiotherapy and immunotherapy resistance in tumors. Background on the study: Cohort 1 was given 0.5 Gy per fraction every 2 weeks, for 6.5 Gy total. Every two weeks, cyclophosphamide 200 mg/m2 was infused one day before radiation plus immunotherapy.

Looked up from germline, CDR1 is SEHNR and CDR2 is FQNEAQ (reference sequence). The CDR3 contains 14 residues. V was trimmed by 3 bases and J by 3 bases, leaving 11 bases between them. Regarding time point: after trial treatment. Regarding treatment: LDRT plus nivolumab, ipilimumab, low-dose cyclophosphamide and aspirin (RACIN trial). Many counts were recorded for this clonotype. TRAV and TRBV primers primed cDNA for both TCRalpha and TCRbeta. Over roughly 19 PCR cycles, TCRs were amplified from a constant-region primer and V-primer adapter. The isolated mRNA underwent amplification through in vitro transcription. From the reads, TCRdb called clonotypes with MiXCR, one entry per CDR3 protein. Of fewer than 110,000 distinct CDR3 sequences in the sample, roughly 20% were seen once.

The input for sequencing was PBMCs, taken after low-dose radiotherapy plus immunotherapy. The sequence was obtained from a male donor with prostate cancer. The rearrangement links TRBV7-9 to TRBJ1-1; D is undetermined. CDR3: CASSFIRVDTEAFF. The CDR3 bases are TGTGCCAGCAGCTTTATTCGAGTGGACACTGAAGCTTTCTTT.